A single sample gave rise to the 21 T cell receptor beta chains below, sequenced in a study of OX40 agonist ivuxolimab in advanced cancers. Assay used: immunoSEQ multiplex PCR; TCRdb lists only in-frame clones, some missing. The data show 50,000 to 75,000 clones, approximately 87% seen once. The sequencing used CD4+ or CD8+ T cells sorted from blood, collected in a trial of the OX40 agonist ivuxolimab. The source is an adult with an advanced solid tumor such as melanoma, head and neck, liver or kidney cancer.

V gene TRBV11-1 combines with J gene TRBJ1-5; 7 bases map to TRBD1. J lost 6 bases, V lost 5 bases, and 4 bases had no gene match. Germline lookup yields CDR1 SGHAT and CDR2 FQDESV (reference sequence). This CDR3 has 13 residues. The CDR3 nucleotides read TGTGCCAGCAGCATAAACAGGGGTCAGCCCCAGCATTTT. This translates into CASSINRGQPQHF.

This clone was detected only a few times. V is TRBV11-3 and J is TRBJ2-1; no firm D call. The CDR3 has 15 amino acids. Per the germline V gene, CDR1 is SGHNT and CDR2 is YENEEA. With 1 base removed from V and 3 bases from J, the gap between germline ends came to 10 bases. The CDR3 bases are TGTGCCAGCAGCTTAGCGAGATGGGGCTACAATGAGCAGTTCTTC. Its translation: CASSLARWGYNEQFF.

The rearrangement uses TRBV5-1 and TRBJ2-3; 9 bases fit TRBD2. V was clipped by 4 bases and J by 0 bases; unmatched bases: 3. Germline lookup yields CDR1 SGHRS and CDR2 YFSETQ. The CDR3 is 15 residues long. The CDR3 protein is CASSTSGSSTDTQYF. CDR3 nucleotides: TGCGCCAGCAGCACTAGCGGGTCTAGCACAGATACGCAGTATTTT.

This clone was picked up a small number of times. The CDR3, as DNA: TGTGCCTGGGAGGGACAGGGGCACACAGATACGCAGTATTTT. It codes for CAWEGQGHTDTQYF. The chain couples TRBV30 to TRBJ2-3; 10 bases match TRBD1. V was clipped by 5 bases and J by 2 bases; unmatched bases: 4. This CDR3 has 14 amino acids. Germline values: CDR1 GTSNPN, CDR2 SVGIG (reference sequence). Full variable domain (rest looked up from reference TRBV30 and TRBJ2-3): SQTIHQWPATLVQPVGSPLSLECTVEGTSNPNLYWYRQAAGRGLQLLFYSVGIGQISSEVPQNLSASRPQDRQFILSSKKLLLSDSGFYLCAWEGQGHTDTQYFGPGTRLTVL.

V is TRBV6-5 and J is TRBJ1-1; D unclear. CDR1 and CDR2 (germline): MNHEY, SVGAGI. CDR3 size: 13 residues. Trimming pared 7 bases from V and 1 base from J, leaving 10 bases between. CDR3 region: CASIPSRNTEAFF. DNA for the CDR3: TGTGCCAGCATTCCCTCTCGGAACACTGAAGCTTTCTTT.

CDR3 sequence: CASSRPTPYNEQFF. DNA for the CDR3: TGTGCCAGCAGCCGTCCGACACCTTACAATGAGCAGTTCTTC. V and J are TRBV7-2 and TRBJ2-1, with no clear D. The CDR3 is 14 amino acids. Germline CDR1 SGHTA, CDR2 FQGNSA. The V end lost 5 bases, the J end lost 4 bases, and 12 bases lay between the germline ends.

The chain has TRBV6-5 and TRBJ2-1; 13 positions match TRBD2. The V and J ends lost 6 bases and 10 bases, in that order; junction bases with no gene match: 3. The CDR3 is made up of 13 amino acids. In germline, CDR1 is MNHEY, CDR2 SVGAGI. Here the CDR3 reads CASRPGLAGEQFF. In DNA, the CDR3 is TGTGCCAGCAGGCCGGGACTAGCGGGGGAGCAGTTCTTC.

This clone came up a few times. This chain connects TRBV18 to TRBJ1-1; the D gene is possibly TRBD1 (6 bases). Trimming took off 3 bases at V and 4 bases at J, with 12 bases between the two ends. The germline gives CDR1 KGHSH, CDR2 LQKENI. The CDR3 sequence is 14 residues long. CDR3: CASSPLAGVTEAFF. The CDR3 coding sequence is TGTGCCAGCTCACCCCTCGCAGGGGTCACTGAAGCTTTCTTT.

The chain recombines TRBV7-2 with TRBJ2-2; 10 nucleotides match TRBD2. CDR3 length: 17 residues. From germline, CDR1 is SGHTA and CDR2 FQGNSA. V gave up 1 base and J gave up 4 bases; unmatched junction bases: 6. The CDR3 loop is CASSLDLAGVSTGELFF. In DNA form, the CDR3 reads TGTGCCAGCAGCTTAGACCTAGCGGGAGTCAGCACCGGGGAGCTGTTTTTT.

The chain combines TRBV5-1 with TRBJ2-7; 8 positions match TRBD1. The CDR3 covers 14 residues. The ends lost 4 bases at V and 0 bases at J; junction bases unmatched: 3. The germline V gene has CDR1 SGHRS and CDR2 YFSETQ. The CDR3 loop reads CASSLGQASYEQYF. In DNA, the CDR3 is TGCGCCAGCAGCCTGGGACAGGCCTCCTACGAGCAGTACTTC.

The rearrangement links TRBV28 to TRBJ2-7, with TRBD2 identical over 8 bases. The CDR3 consists of 14 residues. Germline CDR1 is MDHEN and CDR2 is SYDVKM. Unmatched junction bases numbered 5, after V lost 5 bases and J lost 2 bases. The CDR3 nucleotides are TGTGCCAGCAGTGCAGCGGGAGTGGCCTACGAGCAGTACTTC. Protein: CASSAAGVAYEQYF.

The chain combines TRBV5-1 with TRBJ2-3; 9 nucleotides align to TRBD2. This CDR3 is 14 amino acids long. J lost 1 base, V lost 4 bases, and 1 base had no gene match. The germline V gene has CDR1 SGHRS and CDR2 YFSETQ. CDR3 region: CASSRTSGTDTQYF. Written as DNA, the CDR3 is TGCGCCAGCAGCCGGACTAGCGGCACAGATACGCAGTATTTT. Full variable domain (outside the CDR3, taken from reference TRBV5-1 and TRBJ2-3): KAGVTQTPRYLIKTRGQQVTLSCSPISGHRSVSWYQQTPGQGLQFLFEYFSETQRNKGNFPGRFSGRQFSNSRSEMNVSTLELGDSALYLCASSRTSGTDTQYFGPGTRLTVL.

The chain links TRBV11-2 to TRBJ1-1; D is unresolved. CDR3 length equals 14 residues. Germline CDR1 is SGHAT and CDR2 is FQNNGV. V lost 1 base and J 6 bases, leaving 12 bases between the germline ends. The CDR3 loop is CASSLVGSESEAFF. As DNA, the CDR3 is TGTGCCAGCAGCTTAGTCGGGAGTGAGTCTGAAGCTTTCTTT.

CDR3 sequence: CASGLSPGPRTDTQYF. In nucleotides, the CDR3 is TGTGCTAGTGGTTTGTCCCCGGGGCCTAGAACAGATACGCAGTATTTT. The chain recombines TRBV12-5 with TRBJ2-3, with D possibly being TRBD1 or TRBD2 (5 bases each). This CDR3 is 16 amino acids long. The V and J ends lost 2 bases and 3 bases respectively, with 15 bases between them. Germline-derived CDR1 and CDR2 are LGHNT and FRNRAP. The variable domain in full, completed from reference TRBV12-5 and TRBJ2-3, reads DARVTQTPRHKVTEMGQEVTMRCQPILGHNTVFWYRQTMMQGLELLAYFRNRAPLDDSGMPKDRFSAEMPDATLATLKIQPSEPRDSAVYFCASGLSPGPRTDTQYFGPGTRLTVL.

The chain has TRBV2 and TRBJ1-5; 10 bases are shared with TRBD1. Trimming cost V 6 bases and J 5 bases; bases outside gene matches: 4. CDR1 and CDR2 from the germline V gene are SNHLY and FYNNEI. The CDR3 sequence is 14 residues long. In DNA form, the CDR3 reads TGTGCCAGCAGGGGACAGGGGATCTATCAGCCCCAGCATTTT. Amino acid sequence: CASRGQGIYQPQHF.

The V gene is TRBV6-1, the J gene TRBJ2-7, with TRBD1 identical over 9 bases. This CDR3 contains 15 residues. After removal of 6 bases from V and 4 bases from J, the junction contained 10 bases not matched to a gene. From germline, CDR1 is MNHNS and CDR2 SASEGT. The DNA for the CDR3 is TGTGCCAGCAGGGACTACAGGGGGCTAAGATACGAGCAGTACTTC. Protein sequence: CASRDYRGLRYEQYF.

This chain joins TRBV7-9 and TRBJ2-5; D gene unclear. V was shortened by 5 bases and J by 4 bases, with 17 bases between the two germline ends. CDR1 SEHNR and CDR2 FQNEAQ come from the germline V gene (reference sequence). The CDR3 sequence is 15 residues long. This CDR3 reads CASSPFGGSPETQYF. The CDR3 nucleotides read TGTGCCAGCAGCCCCTTTGGCGGTTCGCCAGAGACCCAGTACTTC.

The chain recombines TRBV27 with TRBJ1-1; no reliable D call. V was shortened by 3 bases and J by 7 bases, with 12 bases between the two germline ends. CDR3 length: 13 amino acids. Germline loops: CDR1 MNHEY, CDR2 SMNVEV (reference sequence). In DNA, the CDR3 is TGTGCCAGCAGTTTGAGGGCGGAGAGTGAAGCTTTCTTT. The encoded protein is CASSLRAESEAFF.

V usage is TRBV7-9 and J usage is TRBJ1-6; 7 bases align to TRBD1. Germline V gives CDR1 SEHNR, CDR2 FQNEAQ (reference sequence). With V trimmed by 8 bases and J by 1 base, 5 bases remained unmatched. This CDR3 has 15 residues. The CDR3 spells CASGSTGSYNSPLHF. The CDR3 bases are TGTGCCAGCGGATCGACAGGGTCCTATAATTCACCCCTCCACTTT.

This sequence joins TRBV6-5 and TRBJ2-1, with D tentatively TRBD1 (5 bases). Trimming left V 7 bases short and J 4 bases short, with 11 bases between. The CDR3 sequence is 13 residues long. CDR1 MNHEY and CDR2 SVGAGI come from the germline V gene. In DNA form, the CDR3 reads TGTGCCAGCACCCGACAGTATTACAATGAGCAGTTCTTC. Its protein product is CASTRQYYNEQFF.

The rearrangement joins TRBV7-2 to TRBJ1-5, with D perhaps TRBD1 (6 bases). This CDR3 region has 15 residues. Germline loops: CDR1 SGHTA, CDR2 FQGNSA. Between the trimmed V and J ends, which lost 2 bases and 4 bases, there was a span of 12 bases. In DNA, the CDR3 is TGTGCCAGCAGCTTATTCGGGGACAATAATCAGCCCCAGCATTTT. This encodes CASSLFGDNNQPQHF.